This TCR beta chain was captured in a study of radiotherapy plus CTLA-4 blockade in lung cancer. About the study: Objective responses were documented in about 18% of patients, with disease control in roughly 31%.

Findings of the study overall: After radiotherapy and ipilimumab, tumor-derived clones expanded in peripheral blood. Early shifts in blood T cell clones, with interferon-beta, reportedly predicted response best.

A note on this clone: Its antigen is still unknown.

The study gave focal radiation plus ipilimumab CTLA-4 blockade to patients with chemo-refractory metastatic non-small-cell lung cancer. The protocol was immunoSEQ multiplex PCR, while the TCRdb copy is restricted to in-frame clones and leaves out a portion. The table records 55,000 to 80,000 clones, around 82% of them present only once. CDR1 is SGHDT and CDR2 is YYEEEE in the germline V gene. The V end was cut by 4 bases, the J end by 4 bases, with 7 bases between. CDR3 size: 12 residues. Here the sequenced sample was peripheral blood, taken from a patient treated with radiotherapy plus ipilimumab. This receptor was taken from a human donor with non-small cell lung cancer who had a complete response to radiotherapy plus ipilimumab. This chain links TRBV5-6 with TRBJ2-3; D call uncertain. The CDR3 DNA reads as TGTGCCAGCAGCGGCGTCCCAGATACGCAGTATTTT. Translated, it gives CASSGVPDTQYF.